What follows describes a single T cell receptor (beta chain). This record comes from a study of blood T cell repertoires in COVID-19. Study-wide background: Researchers got acute and convalescent COVID-19 samples from the United States, Italy and Spain.

Per the original methods: Estimated nucleated cell counts came from reference gene primer amplification. Clones were sequenced by immunoSEQ multiplex PCR, and TCRdb holds only the in-frame ones, with some missing. V and J calls and clone size are copied from that table; D and trimming were computed from the DNA. In the table there are fewer than 300,000 clones, 75% to 90% of which are singletons. The CDR3 has 11 amino acids. The germline V gene encodes CDR1 LNHDA and CDR2 SQIVND (reference sequence). The V end lost 5 bases, the J end lost 2 bases, and 3 bases lay between the germline ends. The sequenced sample consisted of peripheral blood. The gene calls are TRBV19 and TRBJ2-5; no clear D. This TCR derives from a woman aged 50 to 60 with COVID-19, enrolled during active disease. CDR3 bases: TGTGCCAGTAGTCAACAAGAGACCCAGTACTTC. Residues: CASSQQETQYF.